These T cell receptor beta chains were read from a single sample in a study of blood T cell repertoires in COVID-19. The protocol was immunoSEQ multiplex PCR, while the TCRdb copy is restricted to in-frame clones and leaves out a portion. Of roughly 230,000 clones listed, 80% to 90% were seen once; the top ten hold around 0.97%. The sample taken for sequencing was peripheral blood. These receptors came from a man aged 40-49 years with acute or convalescent COVID-19. The CDR3 runs from the conserved cysteine through the conserved F or W. The order of the fields is J gene, D gene, V gene, clone size, CDR3 length, CDR3 protein, CDR3 DNA. A D gene is named only where the DNA matches it firmly. Clone size appears in some rows only: once, few, many, or a class for an expanded clone.

TRBJ2-7	TRBD1	TRBV19	NA	17	CASSMVFSGQGRYEQYF	TGTGCCAGTAGTATGGTTTTTTCAGGACAGGGGAGGTACGAGCAGTACTTC
TRBJ2-7	TRBD2	TRBV4-1	NA	15	CASSQALALSYEQYF	TGCGCCAGCAGCCAAGCACTAGCGCTTTCCTACGAGCAGTACTTC
TRBJ1-2	NA	TRBV15	NA	12	CATSRDQGGYTF	TGTGCCACCAGCAGAGATCAGGGGGGCTACACCTTC
TRBJ2-2	TRBD1	TRBV5-1	NA	14	CASSTGQGSWELFF	TGCGCCAGCAGTACGGGACAGGGGAGTTGGGAGCTGTTTTTT
TRBJ2-7	NA	TRBV27	NA	12	CASSRRGDEQYF	TGTGCCAGCAGTCGCAGGGGTGACGAGCAGTACTTC
TRBJ2-2	NA	TRBV7-3	NA	14	CASSFSGNTGELFF	TGTGCCAGCAGCTTTAGCGGGAACACCGGGGAGCTGTTTTTT
TRBJ2-5	NA	TRBV2	NA	12	CASIGQQETQYF	TGTGCCAGCATTGGACAGCAAGAGACCCAGTACTTC
TRBJ1-3	TRBD1	TRBV7-2	NA	15	CASSLVPGGRDTIYF	TGTGCCAGCAGCTTAGTACCAGGGGGCAGGGACACCATATATTTT
TRBJ2-7	TRBD2	TRBV3-1/TRBV3-2	NA	15	CASSPSGGSSYEQYF	TGTGCCAGCAGCCCAAGCGGGGGGAGCTCCTACGAGCAGTACTTC
TRBJ2-2	NA	TRBV7-9	NA	16	CAIPGVGGSNTGELFF	TGTGCCATCCCAGGGGTTGGGGGCTCGAACACCGGGGAGCTGTTTTTT
TRBJ2-3	NA	TRBV13	NA	17	CASSWTVNHPSTDTQYF	TGTGCCAGCAGCTGGACAGTTAACCACCCTAGCACAGATACGCAGTATTTT
TRBJ1-2	NA	TRBV2	NA	14	CASSTTDSLYGYTF	TGTGCCAGCAGCACGACAGACAGTCTCTATGGCTACACCTTC
TRBJ1-1	TRBD1	TRBV4-1	NA	15	CASSQAPGGNTEAFF	TGCGCCAGCAGCCAAGCCCCAGGGGGGAACACTGAAGCTTTCTTT
TRBJ2-2	TRBD2	TRBV5-1	few	16	CASSSGTSGRTGELFF	TGCGCCAGCAGTTCCGGGACTAGCGGGCGCACCGGGGAGCTGTTTTTT
TRBJ1-1	TRBD1	TRBV5-1	NA	13	CASSWGTGAEAFF	TGCGCCAGCAGCTGGGGGACAGGGGCCGAAGCTTTCTTT
TRBJ2-7	NA	TRBV6-5	NA	13	CASTSQLSYEQYF	TGTGCCAGCACGAGTCAACTCTCCTACGAGCAGTACTTC
TRBJ1-6	TRBD1	TRBV6-5	few	14	CASSGGTGGSPLHF	TGTGCCAGCAGCGGAGGGACAGGGGGATCACCCCTCCACTTT
TRBJ2-7	TRBD1	TRBV2	NA	13	CASITGGLYEQYF	TGTGCCAGCATCACAGGGGGCTTATACGAGCAGTACTTC
TRBJ1-4	NA	TRBV28	NA	13	CASSSQVYEKLFF	TGTGCCAGCAGCTCCCAGGTATACGAAAAACTGTTTTTT
TRBJ2-2	NA	TRBV11-3	NA	17	CASSLFGLASGTGELFF	TGTGCCAGCAGCTTATTTGGGTTAGCGAGTGGCACCGGGGAGCTGTTTTTT
TRBJ2-5	TRBD1	TRBV2	NA	13	CASSRTGGGAQYF	TGTGCCAGCAGCCGGACAGGGGGAGGGGCCCAGTACTTC
TRBJ2-2	NA	TRBV7-9	NA	12	CASSSRTGELFF	TGTGCCAGCAGCTCCAGAACCGGGGAGCTGTTTTTT
TRBJ2-2	NA	TRBV4-3	NA	13	CASSQTGAGELFF	TGCGCCAGCAGCCAGACAGGCGCCGGGGAGCTGTTTTTT
TRBJ1-5	NA	TRBV18	NA	13	CASSGQGNQPQHF	TGTGCCAGCTCTGGCCAGGGGAATCAGCCCCAGCATTTT
TRBJ1-2	TRBD1	TRBV18	NA	15	CASSPTLTGTNGYTF	TGTGCCAGCTCACCCACTTTGACAGGGACGAATGGCTACACCTTC
TRBJ1-3	NA	TRBV3-1/TRBV3-2	NA	15	CASSQGPTSGNTIYF	TGTGCCAGCAGCCAGGGCCCAACCTCTGGAAACACCATATATTTT
TRBJ1-1	TRBD1	TRBV28	NA	14	CASSTTGGWIEAFF	TGTGCCAGCAGTACAACAGGGGGTTGGATTGAAGCTTTCTTT
TRBJ1-6	NA	TRBV3-1/TRBV3-2	NA	13	CASSPSLNSPLHF	TGTGCCAGCAGCCCTTCACTTAATTCACCCCTCCACTTT
TRBJ1-1	TRBD1	TRBV5-1	NA	15	CASSLGQGAHTEAFF	TGCGCCAGCAGCTTGGGACAGGGGGCGCACACTGAAGCTTTCTTT
TRBJ1-4	TRBD1	TRBV9	NA	15	CASSGQGQGGEKLFF	TGTGCCAGCAGCGGACAGGGACAGGGGGGAGAAAAACTGTTTTTT
TRBJ2-3	TRBD2	TRBV5-4	NA	15	CASSPGGPGTDTQYF	TGTGCCAGCAGCCCGGGGGGGCCAGGCACAGATACGCAGTATTTT
TRBJ2-4	NA	TRBV4-3	NA	18	CASSQGGVFLGAKNIQYF	TGCGCCAGCAGCCAAGGGGGCGTTTTCCTAGGGGCCAAAAACATTCAGTACTTC
TRBJ2-1	TRBD1	TRBV13	NA	16	CASSPRGTGGIDEQFF	TGTGCCAGCAGCCCACGCGGGACAGGGGGCATAGATGAGCAGTTCTTC
TRBJ1-6	TRBD1	TRBV30	NA	14	CAWSPTGVNSPLHF	TGTGCCTGGAGTCCGACAGGGGTCAATTCACCCCTCCACTTT
TRBJ2-6	TRBD1	TRBV5-1	NA	18	CASSLAGTGGSGANVLTF	TGCGCCAGCAGCTTGGCCGGGACAGGGGGCTCTGGGGCCAACGTCCTGACTTTC
TRBJ1-2	TRBD1	TRBV18	NA	15	CASSLPGTGAFGYTF	TGTGCCAGCTCACTTCCCGGGACAGGGGCCTTTGGCTACACCTTC
TRBJ1-2	TRBD1	TRBV15	NA	14	CATSTGQGQGGYTF	TGTGCCACCAGCACGGGACAGGGCCAGGGAGGCTACACCTTC
TRBJ2-5	TRBD1	TRBV6-2/TRBV6-3	NA	15	CASSADRGRQETQYF	TGTGCCAGCAGTGCGGACAGGGGGCGCCAAGAGACCCAGTACTTC
TRBJ1-2	NA	TRBV7-8	few	15	CASSLAEVQGSGYTF	TGTGCCAGCAGCTTAGCGGAGGTTCAGGGGAGTGGCTACACCTTC
TRBJ1-2	TRBD1	TRBV5-6	NA	13	CASRSRGRYGYTF	TGTGCCAGCAGGTCCAGGGGGCGTTACGGCTACACCTTC
TRBJ1-2	TRBD1	TRBV7-2	NA	15	CASSLEPGGNYGYTF	TGTGCCAGCAGCTTAGAACCAGGGGGTAACTATGGCTACACCTTC
TRBJ1-2	NA	TRBV5-1	NA	13	CASSLDRAFGYTF	TGCGCCAGCAGCTTGGACAGGGCCTTTGGCTACACCTTC
TRBJ1-2	TRBD1	TRBV6-5	NA	14	CASTSQWDRPAYTF	TGTGCCAGCACCTCCCAGTGGGACAGACCAGCCTACACCTTC
TRBJ2-3	TRBD2	TRBV24-1	few	17	CATSDRGAGGERDTQYF	TGTGCCACCAGTGATCGGGGAGCGGGGGGAGAGAGAGATACGCAGTATTTT
TRBJ2-7	NA	TRBV7-9	NA	12	CASSLAPSPPDF	TGTGCCAGCAGCTTAGCCCCGTCCCCACCGGACTTC
TRBJ1-5	TRBD1	TRBV2	NA	15	CASIEGQGSNQPQHF	TGTGCCAGCATTGAGGGACAGGGAAGCAATCAGCCCCAGCATTTT